A selection of T cell receptor beta chains follows, all from one sample in a study of blood T cell repertoires in COVID-19. Data came from immunoSEQ multiplex PCR; TCRdb stores just in-frame clones and leaves some out. The repertoire has about 180,000 clones, around 87% of them found once; the top ten carry around 13%. Sequenced material: peripheral blood. These receptors originate from a woman aged 70 to 79 with COVID-19, enrolled during active disease. Each CDR3 is given with its conserved first and last residue. A D gene is named only where the DNA matches it firmly. The size field is filled for only some rows; it gives once, few, many or a size class.

d_gene: TRBD1; len: 16; abundance: -; j_gene: TRBJ1-6; v_gene: TRBV6-5; CDR3nt: TGTGCCAGCAGTTCCCAGCGACAGGGGTATAATTCACCCCTCCACTTT; CDR3aa: CASSSQRQGYNSPLHF
d_gene: -; len: 14; abundance: -; j_gene: TRBJ1-6; v_gene: TRBV3-1/TRBV3-2; CDR3nt: TGTGCCAGCAGGCTAGGACAGATTAATTCACCCCTCCACTTT; CDR3aa: CASRLGQINSPLHF
d_gene: -; len: 13; abundance: -; j_gene: TRBJ1-2; v_gene: TRBV24-1; CDR3nt: TGTGCCACCAGTGGAGTTTTCAACTATGGCTACACCTTC; CDR3aa: CATSGVFNYGYTF
d_gene: -; len: 16; abundance: many; j_gene: TRBJ1-4; v_gene: TRBV4-2; CDR3nt: TGTGCCAGCAGCCAAACTGCGACACGGATCAATGAAAAACTGTTTTTT; CDR3aa: CASSQTATRINEKLFF
d_gene: TRBD1; len: 14; abundance: -; j_gene: TRBJ1-4; v_gene: TRBV28; CDR3nt: TGTGCCACCAACACTAGGACAGGGAGAGAAAAACTGTTTTTT; CDR3aa: CATNTRTGREKLFF
d_gene: TRBD2; len: 17; abundance: -; j_gene: TRBJ2-2; v_gene: TRBV7-6; CDR3nt: TGTGCCAGCAGCTTAGGCGGGGGATCTGTGAACACCGGGGAGCTGTTTTTT; CDR3aa: CASSLGGGSVNTGELFF
d_gene: -; len: 16; abundance: -; j_gene: TRBJ2-1; v_gene: TRBV29-1; CDR3nt: TGCAGCGGTGAGAGTATGGGTGCGGGGATTTACAATGAGCAGTTCTTC; CDR3aa: CSGESMGAGIYNEQFF
d_gene: TRBD1; len: 15; abundance: -; j_gene: TRBJ2-1; v_gene: TRBV11-3; CDR3nt: TGTGCCAGCAGCTCAACCCGGACAGGGCCGTATGAGCAGTTCTTC; CDR3aa: CASSSTRTGPYEQFF
d_gene: -; len: 14; abundance: -; j_gene: TRBJ2-7; v_gene: TRBV6-5; CDR3nt: TGTGCCAGCACCCTAGGACTCGCCTCCTACGAGCAGTACTTC; CDR3aa: CASTLGLASYEQYF
d_gene: TRBD1; len: 14; abundance: -; j_gene: TRBJ1-1; v_gene: TRBV5-1; CDR3nt: TGCGCCAGCAGCTCGGGACAGGGGAGGACTGAAGCTTTCTTT; CDR3aa: CASSSGQGRTEAFF
d_gene: -; len: 14; abundance: -; j_gene: TRBJ1-4; v_gene: TRBV20-1; CDR3nt: TGCAGTGCTCGTGACGGGGGGTTCCGGGAAAAACTGTTTTTT; CDR3aa: CSARDGGFREKLFF
d_gene: -; len: 14; abundance: -; j_gene: TRBJ2-1; v_gene: TRBV5-1; CDR3nt: TGCGCCAGCAGCAGCTATGGGGCCCCCGCGGAGCAGTTCTTC; CDR3aa: CASSSYGAPAEQFF
d_gene: -; len: 12; abundance: -; j_gene: TRBJ2-1; v_gene: TRBV29-1; CDR3nt: TGCAGCGTTATCGAGGGAACGAATGAGCAGTTCTTC; CDR3aa: CSVIEGTNEQFF
d_gene: TRBD1; len: 16; abundance: -; j_gene: TRBJ2-7; v_gene: TRBV9; CDR3nt: TGTGCCAGCAGCGTAGCAGGACAGGGAATGAGGAACGAGCAGTACTTC; CDR3aa: CASSVAGQGMRNEQYF
d_gene: TRBD1; len: 15; abundance: -; j_gene: TRBJ1-4; v_gene: TRBV5-4; CDR3nt: TGTGCCAGCAGCAAGGACAGGGGCTCGGATGAAAAACTGTTTTTT; CDR3aa: CASSKDRGSDEKLFF
d_gene: TRBD2; len: 18; abundance: -; j_gene: TRBJ2-1; v_gene: TRBV4-2; CDR3nt: TGTGCCAGCAGCCAAGATCGGGGGCTAGCGGGAGACTACAATGAGCAGTTCTTC; CDR3aa: CASSQDRGLAGDYNEQFF
d_gene: -; len: 15; abundance: -; j_gene: TRBJ1-2; v_gene: TRBV30; CDR3nt: TGTGCCTGGGACCCAGGGACTCTGCTAAACTATGGCTACACCTTC; CDR3aa: CAWDPGTLLNYGYTF
d_gene: -; len: 15; abundance: -; j_gene: TRBJ1-6; v_gene: TRBV11-2; CDR3nt: TGTGCCAGCAGCTTATTGGGCAGGGGTGCCTCACCCCTCCACTTT; CDR3aa: CASSLLGRGASPLHF
d_gene: -; len: 13; abundance: once; j_gene: TRBJ2-2; v_gene: TRBV28; CDR3nt: TGTGCCAGCAGTTTACCCGACACCGGGGAGCTGTTTTTT; CDR3aa: CASSLPDTGELFF
d_gene: TRBD2; len: 15; abundance: -; j_gene: TRBJ2-3; v_gene: TRBV27; CDR3nt: TGTGCCAGCAGATTAGCGGGAGAGCCCCCAGATACGCAGTATTTT; CDR3aa: CASRLAGEPPDTQYF
d_gene: -; len: 12; abundance: -; j_gene: TRBJ1-1; v_gene: TRBV30; CDR3nt: TGTGCCTGGAGTGGAGGGCAGAGTGAAGCTTTCTTT; CDR3aa: CAWSGGQSEAFF
d_gene: -; len: 13; abundance: -; j_gene: TRBJ2-2; v_gene: TRBV9; CDR3nt: TGTGCCAGCAGCACAGCGAACACCGGGGAGCTGTTTTTT; CDR3aa: CASSTANTGELFF
d_gene: TRBD2; len: 16; abundance: -; j_gene: TRBJ2-7; v_gene: TRBV28; CDR3nt: TGTGCCAGCAGTAACTCGGGCGGGAGGATGGGTTACGAGCAGTACTTC; CDR3aa: CASSNSGGRMGYEQYF
d_gene: TRBD1; len: 14; abundance: -; j_gene: TRBJ2-7; v_gene: TRBV5-1; CDR3nt: TGCGCCAGCAGCTCCGGGACAGGGCACTACGAGCAGTACTTC; CDR3aa: CASSSGTGHYEQYF
d_gene: TRBD1; len: 14; abundance: few; j_gene: TRBJ2-7; v_gene: TRBV27; CDR3nt: TGTGCCAGCAGTTATGGGACAGACTCCTACGAGCAGTACTTC; CDR3aa: CASSYGTDSYEQYF
d_gene: -; len: 14; abundance: -; j_gene: TRBJ1-3; v_gene: TRBV20-1; CDR3nt: TGCAGTGCTAGTCAGGTTCGCTCTGGAAACACCATATATTTT; CDR3aa: CSASQVRSGNTIYF
d_gene: TRBD1; len: 12; abundance: once; j_gene: TRBJ1-4; v_gene: TRBV7-9; CDR3nt: TGTGCCAGCAGCTTAGGACAGGGAAAACTGTTTTTT; CDR3aa: CASSLGQGKLFF
d_gene: TRBD2; len: 14; abundance: -; j_gene: TRBJ2-2; v_gene: TRBV11-3; CDR3nt: TGTGCCAGCAGCCGCGGGGGACCCACCGGGGAGCTGTTTTTT; CDR3aa: CASSRGGPTGELFF
d_gene: TRBD2; len: 14; abundance: -; j_gene: TRBJ2-7; v_gene: TRBV12-5; CDR3nt: TGTGCTAGTGGTTTGGGACTAGCGGGAGATGAGCAGTACTTC; CDR3aa: CASGLGLAGDEQYF
d_gene: -; len: 15; abundance: -; j_gene: TRBJ2-3; v_gene: TRBV7-3; CDR3nt: TGTGCCAGCAGCTTAACCGGTCAGGGGACAGATACGCAGTATTTT; CDR3aa: CASSLTGQGTDTQYF